These 15 T cell receptor beta chains were sequenced from one sample in a study of cytomegalovirus exposure and HLA in healthy donors. Use of 60 Vbeta and 13 Jbeta primers characterized the PCR. Clones were read by immunoSEQ multiplex PCR, and TCRdb kept only the in-frame ones, dropping some. The data show 130,000 or so clones, approximately 82% seen once. The sample taken for sequencing was PBMCs. Receptors originate from a woman aged 40 to 49 in good health and CMV-seronegative.

The rearrangement links TRBV6-1 to TRBJ1-4; D call uncertain. V was pared by 3 bases and J by 5 bases, with 13 bases between. Germline V gene lookup returns CDR1 MNHNS and CDR2 SASEGT. The CDR3 totals 15 residues. In DNA, the CDR3 is TGTGCCAGCAGTGATACCGGACTCCTGAATGAAAAACTGTTTTTT. It specifies CASSDTGLLNEKLFF.

The chain couples TRBV18 to TRBJ2-3; no reliable D call. Trimming took 6 bases from V and 6 from J, leaving 10 bases between them. CDR1 is KGHSH, CDR2 LQKENI, per germline. This CDR3 comprises 12 residues. Written as DNA, the CDR3 is TGTGCCAGCTCCCCCCTAGTGGATACGCAGTATTTT. Amino acids: CASSPLVDTQYF.

Remarks on this clone: At one end, the junction sequence differs from germline, possibly due to a read error. This sample includes further DNA sequences coding for the same CDR3. The chain carries TRBV30 and TRBJ1-6, with D possibly TRBD1 on 5 matching bases. CDR3 length: 13 residues. In germline, CDR1 is GTSNPN, CDR2 SVGIG (reference sequence). The CDR3, as DNA: TGTGCCTGGATGTCAGGGTATAACTCACCCCTCCACTTT. Amino acids: CAWMSGYNSPLHF. Using reference TRBV30 and TRBJ1-6 for the parts outside the CDR3, the full variable domain is SQTIHQWPATLVQPVGSPLSLECTVEGTSNPNLYWYRQAAGRGLQLLFYSVGIGQISSEVPQNLSASRPQDRQFILSSKKLLLSDSGFYLCAWMSGYNSPLHFGNGTRLTVT.

The chain combines TRBV19 with TRBJ1-5; D is uncertain. V was cut by 7 bases and J by 2 bases, with 12 bases left in between. CDR1 and CDR2 from the germline V gene are LNHDA and SQIVND (reference sequence). The CDR3 length is 14 residues. The CDR3 bases are TGTGCCAGTAATCTGAGCGGACGCAATCAGCCCCAGCATTTT. Protein product: CASNLSGRNQPQHF.

The V gene is TRBV7-3, the J gene TRBJ1-4; 8 bases map to TRBD1. V shed 5 bases, J shed 7 bases, and the junction held 6 bases outside the gene matches. Germline-derived CDR1 and CDR2 are SGHTA and FQGTGA. The CDR3 has 14 amino acids. The CDR3 nucleotides are TGTGCCAGCAGCCGACAGGGGACAGGTGAAAAACTGTTTTTT. Residues: CASSRQGTGEKLFF.

In this sample, this clone turned up once. The germline gene is not matched at one end of the junction; a read error may be the cause. The chain joins TRBV9 to TRBJ2-2, with TRBD2 matching over 9 bases. The CDR3 covers 17 residues. Germline V gene sequence: CDR1 SGDLS, CDR2 YYNGEE. The CDR3, as DNA: TGTGCCAGCAGCGTAGATGGCGGGAGGGCCGACACCGGGGAGCCGTTTTTT. It is translated as CASSVDGGRADTGEPFF.

The chain links TRBV19 to TRBJ2-1, with 7 positions matching TRBD2. The ends lost 6 bases at V and 4 bases at J; junction bases unmatched: 6. CDR3 length: 14 residues. Germline CDR1 and CDR2: LNHDA and SQIVND (reference sequence). The CDR3 DNA sequence: TGTGCCAGTAGCGTCAATAGCGGGTACAATGAGCAGTTCTTC. Translated, it gives CASSVNSGYNEQFF.

The V and J genes are TRBV4-2 and TRBJ2-7; 11 bases are shared with TRBD2. J gave up 5 bases and V 3 bases, and 9 bases lay outside the gene matches. CDR3 length equals 16 residues. Germline loops: CDR1 LGHNA, CDR2 YNFKEQ. The CDR3 is CASSHPGGLAEDEQYF. DNA for the CDR3: TGTGCCAGCAGCCACCCGGGGGGACTAGCGGAGGACGAGCAGTACTTC.

The chain combines TRBV5-4 with TRBJ1-1; unclear D gene. This CDR3 has 13 residues. Trimming took off 7 bases at V and 0 bases at J, with 10 bases between the two ends. From germline, CDR1 is SGHNT and CDR2 YYREEE (reference sequence). CDR3 amino acids: CASQVRMNTEAFF. In DNA form, the CDR3 reads TGTGCCAGCCAGGTTCGGATGAACACTGAAGCTTTCTTT.

This chain uses TRBV2 with TRBJ2-1; 10 positions match TRBD2. Germline CDR1 reads SNHLY; CDR2 reads FYNNEI. V shed 5 bases and J 2 bases; nucleotides not matched to a gene: 6. The CDR3 contains 16 residues. The CDR3 reads CASSQIAGGAYNEQFF. CDR3 nucleotides: TGTGCCAGCAGTCAAATAGCGGGAGGCGCCTACAATGAGCAGTTCTTC.

This sequence joins TRBV6-6 and TRBJ2-1; 11 positions match TRBD2. The length of the CDR3 is 14 residues. Trimming at V came to 6 bases and at J to 9 bases, leaving 7 bases not matched to a gene. Germline CDR1 reads MNHNY; CDR2 reads SVGAGI (reference sequence). CDR3 region: CASRFSGRDSEQFF. As DNA, the CDR3 is TGTGCCAGCAGGTTTAGCGGGAGGGACAGTGAGCAGTTCTTC.

The V call is TRBV7-9, the J call TRBJ2-1, with TRBD1 identical over 7 bases. This CDR3 is built from 15 residues. Germline CDR1 SEHNR, CDR2 FQNEAQ (reference sequence). V gave up 1 base and J gave up 2 bases; unmatched junction bases: 2. The DNA of the CDR3 is TGTGCCAGCAGCTTAGAGGGGGCCACCTACAATGAGCAGTTCTTC. Residues: CASSLEGATYNEQFF.

This sequence joins TRBV27 and TRBJ1-2; 8 bases are a match to TRBD1. There are 16 residues in the CDR3. J gave up 4 bases and V 6 bases, and 13 bases lay outside the gene matches. The germline V gene encodes CDR1 MNHEY and CDR2 SMNVEV (reference sequence). The CDR3 DNA sequence: TGTGCCAGCAGACGATGGACAGGGAAGGAACCCTATGGCTACACCTTC. Its protein is CASRRWTGKEPYGYTF.

The sample holds one count of this clone. The chain links TRBV7-9 to TRBJ2-7, with 8 bases fitting TRBD2. Trimming cost V 7 bases and J 7 bases; bases outside gene matches: 12. The CDR3 contains 14 residues. Looked up from germline, CDR1 is SEHNR and CDR2 is FQNEAQ (reference sequence). The CDR3 DNA reads as TGTGCCAGCACCGGGGCAGCGGGAGTTGGGGAGCAGTACTTC. Translated: CASTGAAGVGEQYF.

The gene calls are TRBV5-6 and TRBJ1-2, with TRBD1 matching 11 bases. The germline V gene encodes CDR1 SGHDT and CDR2 YYEEEE. The CDR3 runs to 14 residues. Trimming cost V 4 bases and J 5 bases; bases outside gene matches: 4. In DNA, the CDR3 is TGTGCCAGCAGCCTCGGACAGGGGGCTTATGGCTACACCTTC. Its translation is CASSLGQGAYGYTF.